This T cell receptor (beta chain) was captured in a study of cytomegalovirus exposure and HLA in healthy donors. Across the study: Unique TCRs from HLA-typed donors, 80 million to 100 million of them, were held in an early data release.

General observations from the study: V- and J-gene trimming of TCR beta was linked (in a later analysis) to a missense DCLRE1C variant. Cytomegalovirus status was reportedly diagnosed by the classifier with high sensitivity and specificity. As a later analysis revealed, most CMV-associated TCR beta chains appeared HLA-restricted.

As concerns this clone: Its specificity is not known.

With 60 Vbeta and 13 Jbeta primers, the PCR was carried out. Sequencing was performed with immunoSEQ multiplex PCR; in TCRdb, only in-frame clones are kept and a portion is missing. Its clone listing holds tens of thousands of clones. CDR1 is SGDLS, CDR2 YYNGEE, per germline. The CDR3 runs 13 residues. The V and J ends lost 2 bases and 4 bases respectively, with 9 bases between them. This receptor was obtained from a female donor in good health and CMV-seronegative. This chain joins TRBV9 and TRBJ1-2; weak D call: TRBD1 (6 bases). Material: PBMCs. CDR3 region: CASSVPGAYGYTF. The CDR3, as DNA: TGTGCCAGCAGCGTCCCAGGGGCCTATGGCTACACCTTC.